This T cell receptor (beta chain) was identified in a study of blood T cell repertoires in COVID-19. Study background: Sites across the United States, Italy and Spain contributed samples from acute and convalescent COVID-19. PBMCs, B-cell-depleted T cells, or T cells provided the cDNA or gDNA that made up the material.

The CDR3 contains 17 residues. V lost 5 bases and J 1 base, leaving 20 bases between the germline ends. The germline CDR1 and CDR2 sequences are SGHVS and FQNEAQ. Authors' methods: The assay estimated nucleated cells by amplifying reference gene primers. The data were produced by immunoSEQ multiplex PCR, yet TCRdb's version contains in-frame clones alone and is incomplete. V and J calls and clone size are those listed in that table; D and trimming were worked out from the DNA. The table shows roughly 340,000 clones, with 90% to 95% occurring only once. The sample taken for sequencing was peripheral blood. The clonotype comes from a woman aged 18-30 years who had recovered from COVID-19. The chain uses TRBV7-8 and TRBJ1-1, with D maybe TRBD1 (5 bases). The CDR3 reads CASSRARGGFGNTEAFF. Written as DNA, the CDR3 is TGTGCCAGCAGCCGAGCGCGGGGCGGATTTGGGAACACTGAAGCTTTCTTT.